The T cell receptor beta chain under discussion was sequenced for a study of blood T cell repertoires in COVID-19. The study drew participants aged about 18 to 89 years from 20 to 30 US areas. The assay was immunoSEQ multiplex PCR, and TCRdb's table has in-frame clones only and misses some. The sample shows around 270,000 clones, about 87% of them seen only once. Trimming took 2 bases from V and 4 from J; bases not matched to a gene: 2. The CDR3 contains 15 residues. The germline V gene encodes CDR1 SGDLS and CDR2 YYNGEE. The TCR was taken from a woman aged 40 to 50 who had been exposed to COVID-19. The chain has TRBV9 and TRBJ2-3, with TRBD2 identical over 12 bases. Sequencing used PBMCs or T cells enriched from blood (not recorded which). The CDR3 coding sequence is TGTGCCAGCAGCGTGACTAGCGGGGGTGCAGATACGCAGTATTTT. It is translated as CASSVTSGGADTQYF.